This is a list of T cell receptor beta chains from one sample in a study of vaccination effects on CD4 cells after COVID-19. Antigens for these TCRs are unknown. Sequencing was performed with immunoSEQ multiplex PCR; in TCRdb, only in-frame clones are kept and a portion is missing. The sample has about 66,000 clones, 65% to 80% seen once. The starting material was CD4+ T cells from PBMCs cultured without peptide, obtained after COVID-19 vaccination. The source of these receptors is a human donor who received a COVID-19 vaccine. The CDR3 runs from the conserved cysteine through the conserved F or W. The D gene is left open where the match is weak. Where a row states a size, it is once, few, many or the class of an expanded clone; other rows omit it.

J gene	CDR3 length	D gene	V gene	clone size	CDR3 DNA	CDR3 protein
TRBJ2-4	16	TRBD1	TRBV5-8	-	TGTGCCAGCAGCTCTACAGGGGGCTATTCCAAAAACATTCAGTACTTC	CASSSTGGYSKNIQYF
TRBJ1-2	16	-	TRBV9	-	TGTGCCAGCAGCGAGACTGGGACTGCCCCTAACTATGGCTACACCTTC	CASSETGTAPNYGYTF
TRBJ1-1	15	TRBD1	TRBV28	-	TGTGCCAGCAGTTTAATAGGTCTGGCAGGGGGCGGGGCTTTCTTT	CASSLIGLAGGGAFF
TRBJ1-2	14	-	TRBV9	-	TGTGCCAGCAGCGCAACAGGGTACGACTATGGCTACACCTTC	CASSATGYDYGYTF
TRBJ2-2	13	-	TRBV3-1/TRBV3-2	few	TGTGCCAGCAGCCAATCCTACCGGGGGGAGCTGTTTTTT	CASSQSYRGELFF
TRBJ1-2	14	-	TRBV3-1/TRBV3-2	once	TGTGCCAGCAGCACGCGTCAGGGGAACTATGGCTACACCTTC	CASSTRQGNYGYTF
TRBJ1-3	16	-	TRBV7-3	few	TGTGCCAGCAGCGCCTACAGCGGGGGCTCTGGAAACACCATATATTTT	CASSAYSGGSGNTIYF
TRBJ2-3	16	-	TRBV18	-	TGTGCCAGCTCACCTACCGACAGCTACAGCACAGATACGCAGTATTTT	CASSPTDSYSTDTQYF
TRBJ2-5	13	-	TRBV5-4	-	TGTGCCAGCAGCCGGGCCCTTGGAGAGACCCAGTACTTC	CASSRALGETQYF
TRBJ2-2	14	-	TRBV10-3	-	TGTGCCATCAGTGACCAGGGTACGGCCGGGGAGCTGTTTTTT	CAISDQGTAGELFF
TRBJ1-4	16	TRBD1	TRBV3-1/TRBV3-2	-	TGTGCCAGCAGCAACCTTTGGACAGGGCTAAATGAAAAACTGTTTTTT	CASSNLWTGLNEKLFF
TRBJ1-3	15	TRBD1	TRBV28	-	TGTGCCAGCAGCCCCGACAGGGGAGAAGGAAACACCATATATTTT	CASSPDRGEGNTIYF
TRBJ1-2	15	-	TRBV6-6	-	TGTGCCAGCACCCGTAATCCGGGGATGGACTATGGCTACACCTTC	CASTRNPGMDYGYTF
TRBJ2-1	14	-	TRBV9	-	TGTGCCAGCAGCGTAGGAGGAGCCTACAATGAGCAGTTCTTC	CASSVGGAYNEQFF
TRBJ2-4	16	-	TRBV18	-	TGTGCCAGCTCACCACCCAGGGAATTGGCCAAAAACATTCAGTACTTC	CASSPPRELAKNIQYF
TRBJ1-6	13	-	TRBV30	-	TGTGCCTGGAGTGTTACGGGGGATTCACCCCTCCACTTT	CAWSVTGDSPLHF
TRBJ1-1	13	-	TRBV5-4	-	TGTGCCAGCAGCACGGACCAGAACACTGAAGCTTTCTTT	CASSTDQNTEAFF
TRBJ2-1	14	-	TRBV5-1	-	TGCGCCAGCAGCTTGGGCTTAGTTCTGGGTGAGCAGTTCTTC	CASSLGLVLGEQFF
TRBJ1-5	16	-	TRBV7-9	-	TGTGCCAGCAGCTTAGGGGCGGGGGCGGACAATCAGCCCCAGCATTTT	CASSLGAGADNQPQHF
TRBJ2-5	14	-	TRBV4-1	-	TGCGCCAGCAGCCAATTGGGACTTCAAGAGACCCAGTACTTC	CASSQLGLQETQYF
TRBJ1-2	12	-	TRBV5-1	-	TGCGCCAGCAGCTTGGGGGGCTATGGCTACACCTTC	CASSLGGYGYTF
TRBJ1-3	13	-	TRBV29-1	-	TGCAGCGTTGTACGGGATTCTGGAAACACCATATATTTT	CSVVRDSGNTIYF
TRBJ2-5	15	TRBD2	TRBV24-1	-	TGTGCCACCAGTGAGGGGTGGCGGGGGAGGGAGACCCAGTACTTC	CATSEGWRGRETQYF
TRBJ2-2	13	-	TRBV30	-	TGTGCCTGGAGGGAGCAGGGATCGGGGGAGCTGTTTTTT	CAWREQGSGELFF
TRBJ2-5	12	-	TRBV29-1	-	TGCAGCGTTACCTGGCAGCAAGAGACCCAGTACTTC	CSVTWQQETQYF
TRBJ1-2	16	TRBD1	TRBV19	-	TGTGCCACCCTCCCGGCCGGACAGGTACAAGTGTATGGCTACACCTTC	CATLPAGQVQVYGYTF
TRBJ2-5	13	-	TRBV5-1	-	TGCGCCAGCAGCTGGAGGCTAGAAGAGACCCAGTACTTC	CASSWRLEETQYF
TRBJ1-2	14	-	TRBV5-1	-	TGCGCCAGCAGCTTGGTATCAGGGGACTATGGCTACACCTTC	CASSLVSGDYGYTF
TRBJ2-3	14	-	TRBV11-2	-	TGTGCCAGCAGCGCTACGGGCAGCACAGATACGCAGTATTTT	CASSATGSTDTQYF
TRBJ1-1	12	-	TRBV30	once	TGTGCCTGGAGAACAGGGTGGACTGAAGCTTTCTTT	CAWRTGWTEAFF
TRBJ1-1	15	TRBD1	TRBV4-1	-	TGCGCCAGCAGCCATAGACAGGGAGGGTCAACTGAAGCTTTCTTT	CASSHRQGGSTEAFF
TRBJ2-3	16	TRBD1	TRBV24-1	-	TGTGCCACCAGTGATTTGGGACAGGGTGCCCCAGATACGCAGTATTTT	CATSDLGQGAPDTQYF
TRBJ1-1	14	-	TRBV19	once	TGTGCCAGTAGTCCCAAGAGGGAGAACACTGAAGCTTTCTTT	CASSPKRENTEAFF
TRBJ2-5	13	TRBD1	TRBV2	-	TGTGCCGCACTTCGGGACAGAGGGGAGACCCAGTACTTC	CAALRDRGETQYF
TRBJ1-2	15	-	TRBV24-1	-	TGTGCCACCAGTGATACGAGGGCAGTACCCTATGGCTACACCTTC	CATSDTRAVPYGYTF
TRBJ2-3	13	-	TRBV6-5	-	TGTGCCAGCAGTTACGAGAGGGCAGATACGCAGTATTTT	CASSYERADTQYF
TRBJ1-1	13	-	TRBV5-1	-	TGCGCCAGCAGCTTGGGACCGAACACTGAAGCTTTCTTT	CASSLGPNTEAFF
TRBJ2-6	17	-	TRBV19	-	TGTGCCAGTAGTATACAGGTAACCAACTCTGGGGCCAACGTCCTGACTTTC	CASSIQVTNSGANVLTF
TRBJ2-2	16	TRBD2	TRBV11-2	-	TGTGCCAGCAGACTTACTAGCGGGGGGGCCGGCGGGGAGCTGTTTTTT	CASRLTSGGAGGELFF
TRBJ1-6	14	-	TRBV5-1	few	TGCGCCAGCAGCTTAGGGGACTATAATTCACCCCTCCACTTT	CASSLGDYNSPLHF
TRBJ2-4	16	-	TRBV7-3	-	TGTGCCAGCAGCCCGGACGGAGTTCGGTCCAAAAACATTCAGTACTTC	CASSPDGVRSKNIQYF
TRBJ2-1	16	TRBD2	TRBV2	once	TGTGCCAGCAGAGTCCGTAGCGGGGGGGGTTACAATGAGCAGTTCTTC	CASRVRSGGGYNEQFF
TRBJ2-2	13	-	TRBV24-1	-	TGTGCCACCAGTGATTCCCTCGCCGGGGAGCTGTTTTTT	CATSDSLAGELFF
TRBJ1-1	13	-	TRBV18	few	TGTGCCAGCTCTCCGACCCGGCGCACTGAAGCTTTCTTT	CASSPTRRTEAFF
TRBJ2-5	15	-	TRBV10-2	-	TGCGCCAGCAGCGACCGGCGGGCCCCCAAAGAGACCCAGTACTTC	CASSDRRAPKETQYF
TRBJ1-2	14	-	TRBV5-1	-	TGCGCCAGCAGCTTGGCCAAACAGGGAGACGGCTACACCTTC	CASSLAKQGDGYTF
TRBJ1-6	15	-	TRBV2	-	TGTGCCAGCAGTGCCAGACCGTCCTATAATTCACCCCTCCACTTT	CASSARPSYNSPLHF
TRBJ2-5	15	-	TRBV4-1	-	TGCGCCAGCAGCCAAGAATGGCCGGTACAAGAGACCCAGTACTTC	CASSQEWPVQETQYF
TRBJ1-2	15	TRBD1	TRBV6-5	-	TGTGCCAGCAGGCTCCTCCCCGGGACAGATTATGGCTACACCTTC	CASRLLPGTDYGYTF
TRBJ2-1	14	TRBD1	TRBV7-9	-	TGTGCCAGCAGCCGGGACAGCTCCTACAATGAGCAGTTCTTC	CASSRDSSYNEQFF
TRBJ2-1	16	-	TRBV4-3	few	TGCGCCAGCAGCCCTGCGGGGCCTAGCTCCTACAATGAGCAGTTCTTC	CASSPAGPSSYNEQFF